This T cell receptor beta chain stems from a study of identical twins. General study points: Findings depended on cross-sectional statistics rather than tracking the same donors. There is a chance that invariant MAIT and iNKT cells partially muddied zero-insertion analyses.

TCRdb used MiXCR to reprocess the 5' RACE reads, holding one entry per CDR3 protein. The table has 450,000 to 650,000 distinct CDR3 sequences, more than 9% seen once; the top ten hold under 3%. This clonotype has a handful of counts. Its antigen is undetermined. CDR3 size: 15 residues. Germline V gene sequence: CDR1 MNHEY, CDR2 SVGAGI. With 2 bases clipped from V and 4 bases from J, the junction kept 4 bases outside the gene matches. Another study also made use of these data, one on yellow fever vaccine responses in identical twins. That publication notes: Each twin's T cell response to the vaccine was reported to look partly convergent and partly personalized.

The chain joins TRBV6-5 to TRBJ2-2; 7 bases are a match to TRBD1. The sequence was obtained from a woman aged 18-30 years in good health. Sequencing was carried out using PBMCs. CDR3 sequence (DNA): TGTGCCAGCAGTTACCCCCCAGGGGGCACCGGGGAGCTGTTTTTT. Residues: CASSYPPGGTGELFF.